The source of this T cell receptor beta chain is a study of blood T cell repertoires in COVID-19. The CDR3 is 11 residues long. V lost 1 base and J lost 8, with 6 bases in between. Germline-derived CDR1 and CDR2 are SGHDT and YYEEEE. This clone was detected only once. Data came from immunoSEQ multiplex PCR; TCRdb stores just in-frame clones and leaves some out. The sample lists around 450,000 clones, roughly 88% occurring once. V usage is TRBV5-6 and J usage is TRBJ1-2; D remains ambiguous. Source material: PBMCs or T cells enriched from blood (not recorded which). This TCR came from a young man who had recovered from COVID-19. CDR3 in amino acids: CASSLSGGYTF. The DNA of the CDR3 is TGTGCCAGCAGCTTGTCGGGAGGCTACACCTTC.